These 32 T cell receptor beta chains share one sample of origin, sequenced in a study of identical twins. TCRdb reprocessed the 5' RACE reads with MiXCR, giving one entry per CDR3 protein. The data show about 690,000 distinct CDR3 sequences, roughly 20% seen once. Another study also made use of these data, one on T cells expressing NK-cell markers.

The sequenced sample was PBMCs. These receptors all stem from a young woman in good health.

This clonotype was detected ten times or more. The chain carries TRBV6-5 and TRBJ1-2, with 7 bases lining up with TRBD1. The CDR3 runs to 12 residues. V shed 9 bases, J shed 4 bases, and the junction held 5 bases outside the gene matches. Germline V gene lookup returns CDR1 MNHEY and CDR2 SVGAGI. The CDR3 loop is CASGTASYGYTF. The CDR3 DNA sequence: TGTGCCAGTGGGACAGCCTCCTATGGCTACACCTTC.

This clonotype has a handful of counts. The rearrangement joins TRBV7-2 to TRBJ2-5, with TRBD2 identical over 9 bases. The V gene end was trimmed by 6 bases and the J gene end by 1 base; junction bases not matched to a gene: 9. Germline V lookup: CDR1 SGHTA, CDR2 FQGNSA. The CDR3 consists of 16 residues. DNA for the CDR3: TGTGCCAGCAGGTCGAACTTAGCGGGGGTCCAAGAGACCCAGTACTTC. The encoded protein is CASRSNLAGVQETQYF.

The CDR3 coding sequence is TGTGCCACCACCGATCGGGGACGAAACACAGATACGCAGTATTTT. This translates into CATTDRGRNTDTQYF. V and J are TRBV12-3 or TRBV12-4 and TRBJ2-3; either TRBD1 or TRBD2 may supply D (5 bases each). Trimming cost V 10 bases and J 2 bases, with 19 bases left between them. The CDR3 is 15 residues long.

The rearrangement links TRBV9 to TRBJ2-1; D is perhaps TRBD2 (6 bases). The CDR3 contains 14 residues. The germline V and J ends were trimmed by 5 bases and 8 bases, with 17 bases remaining between them. Germline CDR1 reads SGDLS; CDR2 reads YYNGEE. CDR3 sequence reads: CASSSLGQRDEQFF. CDR3 DNA: TGTGCCAGCAGTTCTCTGGGGCAGCGGGATGAGCAGTTCTTC.

The CDR3 nucleotides read TGTGCCAGCAGCCATCGTACGGGGACAGGCACAGATACGCAGTATTTT. Residues: CASSHRTGTGTDTQYF. The chain employs TRBV11-2 and TRBJ2-3; 7 bases are shared with TRBD1. This CDR3 region has 16 residues. Germline V gene lookup returns CDR1 SGHAT and CDR2 FQNNGV. V gave up 5 bases and J gave up 1 base; unmatched junction bases: 9.

In this sample, this clonotype turned up a few times. The chain is built from TRBV20-1 and TRBJ2-5; D ambiguous. V shed 4 bases and J shed 5 bases, with 14 bases lying between them. The CDR3 extends over 13 amino acids. Per the germline V gene, CDR1 is DFQATT and CDR2 is SNEGSKA (reference sequence). CDR3 nucleotides: TGCAGTGCTACTCTTCTTTGGCGGGAGACCCAGTACTTC. Translated: CSATLLWRETQYF.

The chain has TRBV20-1 and TRBJ2-5, with D perhaps matching TRBD2 (6 bases). The ends were cut back, 2 bases at V and 0 bases at J, with 13 bases in the middle. Germline V gene sequence: CDR1 DFQATT, CDR2 SNEGSKA (reference sequence). The CDR3 has 15 amino acids. This chain's CDR3 is CSARPFSGDQETQYF. In nucleotides, the CDR3 is TGCAGTGCTAGACCCTTTTCGGGGGACCAAGAGACCCAGTACTTC.

This clonotype was observed a handful of times. The rearrangement uses TRBV12-3 or TRBV12-4 and TRBJ2-6; no definite D call. This CDR3 has 15 amino acids. V dropped 6 bases and J dropped 1 base, with 10 bases sitting between them. CDR3 in amino acids: CASSRWGSGANVLTF. The CDR3 DNA reads TGTGCCAGCAGCCGCTGGGGTTCTGGGGCCAACGTCCTGACTTTC.

This clonotype was observed a single time. The rearrangement links TRBV7-9 to TRBJ2-1; TRBD2 matches 13 bases. Germline V gives CDR1 SEHNR, CDR2 FQNEAQ (reference sequence). This CDR3 region has 15 residues. Trimming took 5 bases from V and 7 from J; bases not matched to a gene: 5. As DNA, the CDR3 is TGTGCCAGCAGCGGGGGACTAGCGGGGAAGAATGAGCAGTTCTTC. Translated: CASSGGLAGKNEQFF.

The chain uses TRBV7-9 and TRBJ2-7, with 7 bases that match TRBD2. The V segment lost 5 bases and the J segment 6 bases; nucleotides outside the gene matches: 13. The CDR3 extends over 15 amino acids. The germline V gene encodes CDR1 SEHNR and CDR2 FQNEAQ (reference sequence). CDR3 nucleotides: TGTGCCAGCAGCCGTCGATCGGGGGGATTAGTCGAGCAGTACTTC. As protein: CASSRRSGGLVEQYF.

This clonotype was detected ten times or more. The genes are TRBV6-4 and TRBJ1-5; D is ambiguous. The CDR3 totals 13 residues. The germline CDR1 and CDR2 sequences are MRHNA and SNTAGT. Trimming removed 4 bases from V and 4 bases from J, with 8 bases in between. In DNA, the CDR3 is TGTGCCAGCAGTGCCGGGGAAAATCAGCCCCAGCATTTT. Protein: CASSAGENQPQHF.

This clonotype was counted only a few times. This sequence joins TRBV4-3 and TRBJ2-1, with 15 nucleotides matching TRBD2. This CDR3 region has 16 residues. From germline, CDR1 is LGHNA and CDR2 YSLEER. V shed 4 bases and J 6 bases; nucleotides not matched to a gene: 4. Here the CDR3 DNA reads TGCGCCAGCAGCCCTAGGACTAGCGGGAGGGTCAATGAGCAGTTCTTC. Encoded protein: CASSPRTSGRVNEQFF.

This clonotype has a handful of counts. This rearrangement joins TRBV4-3 to TRBJ2-7, with 7 bases matching TRBD1. The CDR3 has 16 residues. Per germline, CDR1 LGHNA and CDR2 YSLEER. J lost 3 bases, V lost 0 bases, and 8 bases had no gene match. The CDR3 DNA sequence: TGCGCCAGCAGCCAAGAGTTGGGGCAGGGGGTCTACGAGCAGTACTTC. Encoded protein: CASSQELGQGVYEQYF.

The sample holds one count of this clonotype. This chain uses TRBV3-1 with TRBJ2-7; no firm D call. Germline V gene lookup returns CDR1 LGHDT and CDR2 YNNKEL (reference sequence). The length of the CDR3 is 16 residues. The ends were cut back, 1 base at V and 2 bases at J, with 15 bases in the middle. For the CDR3, the DNA is TGTGCCAGCAGCCAAGGGCTCGGGCAGGTAGCCTACGAGCAGTACTTC. Amino acids: CASSQGLGQVAYEQYF.

The gene calls are TRBV27 and TRBJ2-1, with D uncertain. The CDR3 sequence is 16 residues long. CDR1 is MNHEY and CDR2 is SMNVEV in the germline V gene (reference sequence). The ends were cut back, 4 bases at V and 5 bases at J, with 18 bases in the middle. In nucleotides, the CDR3 is TGTGCCAGCAGTTACTTAAGACGCGCCCCTGACAATGAGCAGTTCTTC. Its protein is CASSYLRRAPDNEQFF.

This clonotype was recorded a few times. This rearrangement joins TRBV13 to TRBJ2-7; the D is unclear. This CDR3 is built from 16 residues. Germline CDR1 is PRHDT and CDR2 is FYEKMQ (reference sequence). The ends were cut back, 5 bases at V and 0 bases at J, with 17 bases in the middle. CDR3 residues: CASSQTRTGNSYEQYF. As DNA, the CDR3 is TGTGCCAGCAGCCAAACCCGGACCGGAAACTCCTACGAGCAGTACTTC.

This clonotype has more than one count but fewer than ten. The chain is built from TRBV12-3 or TRBV12-4 and TRBJ2-1, with TRBD2 as a possible D gene (6 bases). The CDR3 runs 14 residues. V dropped 4 bases and J dropped 10 bases, with 17 bases sitting between them. The CDR3 DNA reads TGTGCCAGCAGTTCCGGGACTGGGGCCGGGGAGCAGTTCTTC. Encoded protein: CASSSGTGAGEQFF.

The sample holds a few counts of this clonotype. V and J are TRBV28 and TRBJ2-1; D gene unclear. The V gene's germline CDR1 is MDHEN and CDR2 SYDVKM. V shed 6 bases and J shed 5 bases, with 11 bases lying between them. This CDR3 is 13 amino acids long. The CDR3 region has the DNA TGTGCCAGCAGCCGTGGCAGGAACAATGAGCAGTTCTTC. It encodes CASSRGRNNEQFF.

The V and J genes are TRBV20-1 and TRBJ2-7; D might be TRBD2 (6 bases). V was cut by 0 bases and J by 7 bases, with 19 bases left in between. Per germline, CDR1 DFQATT and CDR2 SNEGSKA (reference sequence). This CDR3 is built from 15 residues. CDR3 protein: CSARELGDFGLEQYF. The CDR3 DNA is TGCAGTGCTAGAGAATTGGGGGACTTCGGCTTGGAGCAGTACTTC.

As regards this clonotype: This may stem from a read error, because a much larger clone lies one nucleotide away. The chain recombines TRBV20-1 with TRBJ2-7; TRBD1 matches 8 bases. The V gene's germline CDR1 is DFQATT and CDR2 SNEGSKA (reference sequence). The CDR3 totals 12 residues. After removal of 5 bases from V and 2 bases from J, the junction contained 2 bases not matched to a gene. This chain's CDR3 is CSAPGQAYEQYF. The CDR3 nucleotides are TGCAGTGCTCCGGGACAGGCCTACGAGCAGTACTTC.

The chain combines TRBV20-1 with TRBJ2-5; TRBD2 is a possible D gene (6 bases). This CDR3 region has 14 residues. V was clipped by 2 bases and J by 3 bases, with 13 bases between them. Per the germline V gene, CDR1 is DFQATT and CDR2 is SNEGSKA (reference sequence). Here the CDR3 reads CSARRGTSKETQYF. As DNA, the CDR3 is TGCAGTGCTAGACGCGGGACTTCGAAAGAGACCCAGTACTTC.

This rearrangement joins TRBV20-1 to TRBJ2-1, with 9 nucleotides matching TRBD2. CDR1 and CDR2 (germline): DFQATT, SNEGSKA (reference sequence). V trimming: 5 bases; J trimming: 6 bases; junction bases outside the gene matches: 8. The CDR3 consists of 14 residues. The DNA of the CDR3 is TGCAGTGCTCCCGTAGCGGGAGTTTCCAATGAGCAGTTCTTC. This encodes CSAPVAGVSNEQFF.

The chain couples TRBV5-1 to TRBJ2-7; D possibly uses TRBD1 or TRBD2 (5 bases each). The germline CDR1 and CDR2 sequences are SGHRS and YFSETQ. This CDR3 has 14 amino acids. V was shortened by 1 base and J by 3 bases, with 11 bases between the two germline ends. The CDR3 nucleotides read TGCGCCAGCAGCTTGTTGGGACCCAACTACGAGCAGTACTTC. Amino acids: CASSLLGPNYEQYF. Using reference TRBV5-1 and TRBJ2-7 for the parts outside the CDR3, the full variable domain is KAGVTQTPRYLIKTRGQQVTLSCSPISGHRSVSWYQQTPGQGLQFLFEYFSETQRNKGNFPGRFSGRQFSNSRSEMNVSTLELGDSALYLCASSLLGPNYEQYFGPGTRLTVT.

The V and J genes are TRBV3-1 and TRBJ2-1; 9 bases agree with TRBD2. CDR1 and CDR2 from the germline V gene are LGHDT and YNNKEL (reference sequence). There are 15 residues in the CDR3. V lost 4 bases and J lost 6; bases outside the gene matches: 7. The CDR3 here is CASSRSGTSTNEQFF. Written as DNA, the CDR3 is TGTGCCAGCAGCCGATCTGGGACTAGCACCAATGAGCAGTTCTTC.

J is TRBJ2-1 and V is TRBV20-1; 8 bases align to TRBD1. The CDR3 runs to 15 residues. Germline V lookup: CDR1 DFQATT, CDR2 SNEGSKA (reference sequence). This chain's CDR3 is CSATPGTGRYNEQFF. In DNA form, the CDR3 reads TGCAGCGCGACCCCTGGGACAGGTCGGTACAATGAGCAGTTCTTC.

This clonotype was observed many times. V usage is TRBV12-3 or TRBV12-4 and J usage is TRBJ2-7; 13 nucleotides align to TRBD2. V dropped 7 bases and J dropped 7; count of bases not matched to a gene: 7. The length of the CDR3 is 14 residues. The chain's CDR3 is CASTPGLAGTEQYF. CDR3 DNA sequence: TGTGCCAGCACACCGGGACTAGCGGGAACGGAGCAGTACTTC.

Details on this clonotype: The junction and the germline gene differ at one end; a read error may be behind it. The chain combines TRBV7-7 with TRBJ2-1; 7 bases are shared with TRBD1. The germline V gene encodes CDR1 SSHAT and CDR2 FNYEAQ (reference sequence). The CDR3 spans 12 residues. In nucleotides, the CDR3 is TGTGCTAGCAGCTTATACCCGACAGGGTGGTTCTTC. It specifies CASSLYPTGWFF.

In this sample, this clonotype turned up many times. This sequence joins TRBV29-1 and TRBJ2-3; maybe TRBD1 (6 bases). V was trimmed by 7 bases and J by 3 bases, leaving 11 bases between them. This CDR3 is 12 amino acids long. Germline values: CDR1 SQVTM, CDR2 ANQGSEA. The CDR3 loop is CSGTEGTDTQYF. Here the CDR3 DNA reads TGCAGCGGGACAGAAGGGACAGATACGCAGTATTTT.

The chain employs TRBV20-1 and TRBJ2-1, with TRBD1 matching 11 bases. The CDR3 has 14 residues. V lost 5 bases to trimming and J lost 7 bases; unmatched junction nucleotides: 7. Germline assignment: CDR1 DFQATT and CDR2 SNEGSKA (reference sequence). The CDR3: CSALDRGLRNEQFF. The CDR3, as DNA: TGCAGTGCTTTGGACAGGGGGCTTCGGAATGAGCAGTTCTTC.

This clonotype occurred a few times. The J gene is TRBJ2-1, the V gene TRBV20-1; possible D gene TRBD1, 5 bases. The V gene lost 2 bases and the J gene lost 7 bases, with 15 bases spanning the gap. Per the germline V gene, CDR1 is DFQATT and CDR2 is SNEGSKA (reference sequence). The CDR3 runs 14 residues. CDR3 residues: CSARLGLDPNEQFF. Here the CDR3 DNA reads TGCAGTGCTAGACTGGGGCTAGACCCTAATGAGCAGTTCTTC.

This clonotype was seen more than once but under ten times. V is TRBV27 and J is TRBJ1-4; D perhaps matches TRBD1 (6 bases). The CDR3 runs to 11 residues. The germline V and J ends were trimmed by 6 bases and 11 bases, with 10 bases remaining between them. The germline CDR1 and CDR2 sequences are MNHEY and SMNVEV (reference sequence). CDR3 region: CASRSGAKLFF. The DNA of the CDR3 is TGTGCCAGCAGGTCAGGGGCGAAACTGTTTTTT.

The table lists this clonotype with a few counts. The rearrangement links TRBV20-1 to TRBJ2-7; TRBD1 or TRBD2 may be the D gene (5 bases each). The germline CDR1 and CDR2 sequences are DFQATT and SNEGSKA (reference sequence). CDR3 length: 14 residues. V was pared by 2 bases and J by 2 bases, with 13 bases between. CDR3 sequence: CSARKLRGPYEQYF. CDR3 in DNA: TGCAGTGCTAGAAAGCTTCGGGGACCCTACGAGCAGTACTTC.